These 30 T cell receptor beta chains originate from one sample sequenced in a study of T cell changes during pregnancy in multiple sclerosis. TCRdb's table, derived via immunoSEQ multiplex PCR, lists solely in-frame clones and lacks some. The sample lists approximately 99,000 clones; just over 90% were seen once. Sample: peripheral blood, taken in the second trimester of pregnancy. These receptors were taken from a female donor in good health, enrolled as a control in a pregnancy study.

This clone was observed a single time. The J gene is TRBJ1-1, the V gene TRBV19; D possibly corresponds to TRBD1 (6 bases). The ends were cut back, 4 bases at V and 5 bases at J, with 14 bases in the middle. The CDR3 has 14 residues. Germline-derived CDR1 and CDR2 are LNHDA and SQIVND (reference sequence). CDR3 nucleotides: TGTGCCAGTAGTAACCCGACAGGTTCGACTGAAGCTTTCTTT. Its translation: CASSNPTGSTEAFF. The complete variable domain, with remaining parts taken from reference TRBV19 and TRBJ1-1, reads DGGITQSPKYLFRKEGQNVTLSCEQNLNHDAMYWYRQDPGQGLRLIYYSQIVNDFQKGDIAEGYSVSREKKESFPLTVTSAQKNPTAFYLCASSNPTGSTEAFFGQGTRLTVV.

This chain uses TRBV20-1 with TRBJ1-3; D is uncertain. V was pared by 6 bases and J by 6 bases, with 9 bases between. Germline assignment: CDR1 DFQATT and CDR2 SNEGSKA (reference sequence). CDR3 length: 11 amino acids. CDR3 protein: CSATHANTIYF. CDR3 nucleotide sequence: TGCAGTGCCACACATGCAAACACCATATATTTT.

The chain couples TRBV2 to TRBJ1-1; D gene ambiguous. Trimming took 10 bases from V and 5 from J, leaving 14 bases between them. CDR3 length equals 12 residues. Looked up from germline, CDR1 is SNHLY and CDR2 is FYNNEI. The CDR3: CATRDLGTEAFF. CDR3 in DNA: TGTGCCACTCGGGATCTGGGGACTGAAGCTTTCTTT.

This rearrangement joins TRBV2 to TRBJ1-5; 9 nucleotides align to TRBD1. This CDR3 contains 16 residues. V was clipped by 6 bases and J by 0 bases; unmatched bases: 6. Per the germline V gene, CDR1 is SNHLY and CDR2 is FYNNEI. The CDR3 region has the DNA TGTGCCAGCAGGGCCGGGACAGGGAATAGCAATCAGCCCCAGCATTTT. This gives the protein CASRAGTGNSNQPQHF. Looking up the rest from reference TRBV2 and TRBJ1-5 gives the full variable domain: EPEVTQTPSHQVTQMGQEVILRCVPISNHLYFYWYRQILGQKVEFLVSFYNNEISEKSEIFDDQFSVERPDGSNFTLKIRSTKLEDSAMYFCASRAGTGNSNQPQHFGDGTRLSIL.

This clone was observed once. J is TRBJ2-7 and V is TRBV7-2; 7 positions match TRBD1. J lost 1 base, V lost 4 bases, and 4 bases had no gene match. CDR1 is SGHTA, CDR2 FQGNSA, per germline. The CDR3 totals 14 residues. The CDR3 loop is CASSSRGSSYEQYF. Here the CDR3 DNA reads TGTGCCAGCAGCTCCAGGGGGAGTTCCTACGAGCAGTACTTC. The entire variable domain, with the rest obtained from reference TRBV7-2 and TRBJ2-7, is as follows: GAGVSQSPSNKVTEKGKDVELRCDPISGHTALYWYRQSLGQGLEFLIYFQGNSAPDKSGLPSDRFSAERTGGSVSTLTIQRTQQEDSAVYLCASSSRGSSYEQYFGPGTRLTVT.

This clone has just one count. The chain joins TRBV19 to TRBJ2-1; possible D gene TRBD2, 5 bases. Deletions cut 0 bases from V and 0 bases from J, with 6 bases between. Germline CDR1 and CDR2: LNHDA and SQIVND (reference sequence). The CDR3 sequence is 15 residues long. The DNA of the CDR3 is TGTGCCAGTAGTATAGACACTAGCTCCTACAATGAGCAGTTCTTC. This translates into CASSIDTSSYNEQFF.

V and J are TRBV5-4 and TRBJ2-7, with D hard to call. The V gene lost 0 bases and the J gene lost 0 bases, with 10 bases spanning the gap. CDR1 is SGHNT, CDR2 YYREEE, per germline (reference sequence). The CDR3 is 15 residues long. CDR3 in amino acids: CASSLVTASSYEQYF. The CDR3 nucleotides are TGTGCCAGCAGCTTGGTGACGGCTAGCTCCTACGAGCAGTACTTC. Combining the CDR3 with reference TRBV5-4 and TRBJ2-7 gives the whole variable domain ETGVTQSPTHLIKTRGQQVTLRCSSQSGHNTVSWYQQALGQGPQFIFQYYREEENGRGNFPPRFSGLQFPNYSSELNVNALELDDSALYLCASSLVTASSYEQYFGPGTRLTVT.

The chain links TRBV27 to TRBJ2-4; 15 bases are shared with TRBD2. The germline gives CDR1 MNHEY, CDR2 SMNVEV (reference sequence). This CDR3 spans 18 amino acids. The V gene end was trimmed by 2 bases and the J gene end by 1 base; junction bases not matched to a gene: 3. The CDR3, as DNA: TGTGCCAGCAGTTTAAGGACTAGCGGGGGGGCCGCCAAAAACATTCAGTACTTC. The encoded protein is CASSLRTSGGAAKNIQYF.

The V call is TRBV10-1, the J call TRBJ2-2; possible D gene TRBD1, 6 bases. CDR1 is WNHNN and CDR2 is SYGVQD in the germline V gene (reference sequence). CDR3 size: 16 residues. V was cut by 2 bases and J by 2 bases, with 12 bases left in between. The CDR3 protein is CASSEPGHLNTGELFF. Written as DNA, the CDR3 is TGCGCCAGCAGTGAGCCGGGACATCTTAACACCGGGGAGCTGTTTTTT.

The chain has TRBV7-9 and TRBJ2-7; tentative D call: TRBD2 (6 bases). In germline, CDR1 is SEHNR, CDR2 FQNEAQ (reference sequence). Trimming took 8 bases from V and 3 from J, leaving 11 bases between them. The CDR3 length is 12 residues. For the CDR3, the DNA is TGTGCCAGCTCCATGGGGGGCTACGAGCAGTACTTC. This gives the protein CASSMGGYEQYF. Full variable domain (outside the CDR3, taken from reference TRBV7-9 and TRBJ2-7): DTGVSQNPRHKITKRGQNVTFRCDPISEHNRLYWYRQTLGQGPEFLTYFQNEAQLEKSRLLSDRFSAERPKGSFSTLEIQRTEQGDSAMYLCASSMGGYEQYFGPGTRLTVT.

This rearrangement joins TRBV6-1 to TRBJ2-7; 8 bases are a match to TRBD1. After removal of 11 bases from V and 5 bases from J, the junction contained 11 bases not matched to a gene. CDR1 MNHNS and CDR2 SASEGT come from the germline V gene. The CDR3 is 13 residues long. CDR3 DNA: TGTGCCGGCGCCCGGGACAGGAATAACGAGCAGTACTTC. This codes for CAGARDRNNEQYF.

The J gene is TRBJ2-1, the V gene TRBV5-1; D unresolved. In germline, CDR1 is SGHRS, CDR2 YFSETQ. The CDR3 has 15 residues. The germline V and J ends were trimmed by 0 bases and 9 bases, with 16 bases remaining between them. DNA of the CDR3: TGCGCCAGCAGCTTGGACCAGACAATCGGTATTGAGCAGTTCTTC. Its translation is CASSLDQTIGIEQFF. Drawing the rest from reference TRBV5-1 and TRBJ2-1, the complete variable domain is KAGVTQTPRYLIKTRGQQVTLSCSPISGHRSVSWYQQTPGQGLQFLFEYFSETQRNKGNFPGRFSGRQFSNSRSEMNVSTLELGDSALYLCASSLDQTIGIEQFFGPGTRLTVL.

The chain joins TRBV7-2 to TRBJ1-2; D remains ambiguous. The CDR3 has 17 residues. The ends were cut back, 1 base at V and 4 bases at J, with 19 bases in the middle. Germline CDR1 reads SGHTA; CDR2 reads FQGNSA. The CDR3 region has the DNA TGTGCCAGCAGCTTAGGAACCGCCGGAGTGGGAGGCTATGGCTACACCTTC. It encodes CASSLGTAGVGGYGYTF.

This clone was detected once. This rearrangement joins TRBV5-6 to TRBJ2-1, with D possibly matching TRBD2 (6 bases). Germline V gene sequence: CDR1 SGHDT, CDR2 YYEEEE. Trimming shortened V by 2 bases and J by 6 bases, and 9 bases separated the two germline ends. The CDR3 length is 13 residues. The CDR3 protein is CASSFGTVNEQFF. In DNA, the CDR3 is TGTGCCAGCAGCTTTGGGACTGTCAATGAGCAGTTCTTC.

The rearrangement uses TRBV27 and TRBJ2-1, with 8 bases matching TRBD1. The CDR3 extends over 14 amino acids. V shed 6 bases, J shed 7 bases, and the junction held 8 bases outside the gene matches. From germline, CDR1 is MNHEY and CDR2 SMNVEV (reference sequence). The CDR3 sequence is CASSLRDRMNEQFF. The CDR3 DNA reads TGTGCCAGCAGCCTCCGGGACAGGATGAATGAGCAGTTCTTC.

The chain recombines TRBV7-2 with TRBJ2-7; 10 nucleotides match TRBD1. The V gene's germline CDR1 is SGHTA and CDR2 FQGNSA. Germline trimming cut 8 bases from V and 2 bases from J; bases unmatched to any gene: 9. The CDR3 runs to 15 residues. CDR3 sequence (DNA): TGTGCCAGCGCTTCTTTGGGACAGGGGACCTACGAGCAGTACTTC. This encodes CASASLGQGTYEQYF.

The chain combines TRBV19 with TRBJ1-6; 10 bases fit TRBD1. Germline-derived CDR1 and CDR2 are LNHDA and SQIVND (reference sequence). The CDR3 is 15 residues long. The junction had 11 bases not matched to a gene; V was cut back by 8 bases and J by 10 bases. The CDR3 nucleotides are TGTGCCAGTTCATACGACAGGGGGCGAAAGTCACCCCTCCACTTT. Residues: CASSYDRGRKSPLHF.

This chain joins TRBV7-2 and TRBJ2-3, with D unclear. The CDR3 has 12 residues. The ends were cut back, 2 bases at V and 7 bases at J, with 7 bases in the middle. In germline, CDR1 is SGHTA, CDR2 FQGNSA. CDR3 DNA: TGTGCCAGCAGCTTAACCAGGCATACGCAGTATTTT. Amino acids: CASSLTRHTQYF.

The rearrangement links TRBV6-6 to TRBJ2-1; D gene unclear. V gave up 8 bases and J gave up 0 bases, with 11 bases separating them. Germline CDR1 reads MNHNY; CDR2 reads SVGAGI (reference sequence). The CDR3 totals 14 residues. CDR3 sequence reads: CASSISDSYNEQFF. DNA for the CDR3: TGTGCCAGCTCGATCAGCGACTCCTACAATGAGCAGTTCTTC.

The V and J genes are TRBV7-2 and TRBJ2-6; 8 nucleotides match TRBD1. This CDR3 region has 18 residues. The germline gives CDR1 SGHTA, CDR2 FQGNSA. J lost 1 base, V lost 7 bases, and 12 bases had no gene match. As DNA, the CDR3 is TGTGCCAGCATCCCAAGGGCAGGGGGCGTTTCTGGGGCCAACGTCCTGACTTTC. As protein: CASIPRAGGVSGANVLTF.

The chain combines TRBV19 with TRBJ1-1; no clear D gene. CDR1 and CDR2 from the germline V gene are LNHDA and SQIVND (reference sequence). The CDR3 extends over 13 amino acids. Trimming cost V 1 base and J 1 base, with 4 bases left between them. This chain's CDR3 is CASSIARNTEAFF. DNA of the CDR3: TGTGCCAGTAGTATAGCCAGGAACACTGAAGCTTTCTTT.

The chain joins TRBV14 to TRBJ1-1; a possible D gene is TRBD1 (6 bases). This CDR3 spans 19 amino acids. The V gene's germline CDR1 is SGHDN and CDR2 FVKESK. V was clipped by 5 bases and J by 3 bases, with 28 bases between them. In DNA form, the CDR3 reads TGTGCCAGCAGCAAAAGAGCGGGGGCGGATATTCAGAAGGACACTGAAGCTTTCTTT. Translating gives CASSKRAGADIQKDTEAFF. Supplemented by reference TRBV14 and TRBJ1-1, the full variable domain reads EAGVTQFPSHSVIEKGQTVTLRCDPISGHDNLYWYRRVMGKEIKFLLHFVKESKQDESGMPNNRFLAERTGGTYSTLKVQPAELEDSGVYFCASSKRAGADIQKDTEAFFGQGTRLTVV.

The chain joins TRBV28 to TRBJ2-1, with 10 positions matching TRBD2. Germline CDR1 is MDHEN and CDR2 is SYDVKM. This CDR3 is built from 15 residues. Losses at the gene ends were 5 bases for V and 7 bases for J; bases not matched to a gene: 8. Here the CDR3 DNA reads TGTGCCAGCAGTCCCCCTAGCGGGAGCGGAAATGAGCAGTTCTTC. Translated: CASSPPSGSGNEQFF.

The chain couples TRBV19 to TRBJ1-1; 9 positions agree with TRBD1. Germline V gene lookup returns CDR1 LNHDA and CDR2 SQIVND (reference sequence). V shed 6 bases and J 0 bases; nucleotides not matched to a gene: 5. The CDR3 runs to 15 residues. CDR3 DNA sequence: TGTGCCAGTAGCCCACAGGGGGCTCTGAACACTGAAGCTTTCTTT. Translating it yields CASSPQGALNTEAFF.

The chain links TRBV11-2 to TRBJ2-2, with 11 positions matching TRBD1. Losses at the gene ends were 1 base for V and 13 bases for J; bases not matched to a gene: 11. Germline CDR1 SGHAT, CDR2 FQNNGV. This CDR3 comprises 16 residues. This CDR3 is CASSLALGQGAGGLFF. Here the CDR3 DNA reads TGTGCCAGCAGCTTAGCTCTAGGACAGGGGGCCGGAGGGCTGTTTTTT.

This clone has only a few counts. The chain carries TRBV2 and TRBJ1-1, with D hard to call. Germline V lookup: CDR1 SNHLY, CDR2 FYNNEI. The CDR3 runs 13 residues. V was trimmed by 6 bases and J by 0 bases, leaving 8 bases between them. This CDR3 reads CASRVQMNTEAFF. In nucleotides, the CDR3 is TGTGCCAGCAGGGTCCAGATGAACACTGAAGCTTTCTTT.

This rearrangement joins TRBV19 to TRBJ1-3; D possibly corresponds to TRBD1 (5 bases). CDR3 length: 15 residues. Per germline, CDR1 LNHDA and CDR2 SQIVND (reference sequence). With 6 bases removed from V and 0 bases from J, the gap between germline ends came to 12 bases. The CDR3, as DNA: TGTGCCAGTAGCCTACAGGATAACTCTGGAAACACCATATATTTT. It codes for CASSLQDNSGNTIYF.

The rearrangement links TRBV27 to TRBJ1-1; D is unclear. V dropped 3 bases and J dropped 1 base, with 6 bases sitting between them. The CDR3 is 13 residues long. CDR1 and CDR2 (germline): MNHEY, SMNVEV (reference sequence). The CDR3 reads CASSLRQNTEAFF. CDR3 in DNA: TGTGCCAGCAGTTTGCGTCAGAACACTGAAGCTTTCTTT.

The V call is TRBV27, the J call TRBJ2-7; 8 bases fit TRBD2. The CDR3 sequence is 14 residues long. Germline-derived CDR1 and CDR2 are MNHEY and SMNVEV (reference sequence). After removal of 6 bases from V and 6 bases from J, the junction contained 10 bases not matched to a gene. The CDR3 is CASRSRGGLSEQYF. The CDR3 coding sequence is TGTGCCAGCAGATCCCGGGGGGGTTTAAGCGAGCAGTACTTC.

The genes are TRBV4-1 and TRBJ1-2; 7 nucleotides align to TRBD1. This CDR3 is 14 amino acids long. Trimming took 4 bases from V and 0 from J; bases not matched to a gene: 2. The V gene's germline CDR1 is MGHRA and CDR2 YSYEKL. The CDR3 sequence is CASSLGTANYGYTF. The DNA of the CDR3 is TGCGCCAGCAGCCTAGGGACAGCTAACTATGGCTACACCTTC.